These 15 T cell receptor beta chains came from one sample sequenced in a study of shared clonotypes between healthy human individuals. Some clones are missing from TCRdb's copy, which holds only in-frame ones; the method was immunoSEQ multiplex PCR. Among some 550,000 clones, almost 97% were seen once, and the ten largest hold around 0.057%. The source material was naive CD4+ T cells sorted from blood. Subset reported: CD45RA+ positively selected. These receptors were obtained from a woman younger than 45 in good health.

The J gene is TRBJ2-5, the V gene TRBV5-1; TRBD2 aligns across 7 bases. V lost 4 bases, J lost 5 bases, and 5 bases stayed unmatched. This CDR3 region has 13 residues. CDR1 is SGHRS and CDR2 is YFSETQ in the germline V gene. The CDR3 spells CASSPGTTETQYF. The CDR3 nucleotides are TGCGCCAGCAGCCCTGGGACTACGGAGACCCAGTACTTC.

V and J are TRBV27 and TRBJ2-7, with TRBD2 as a possible D gene (5 bases). Germline V gene data show CDR1 as MNHEY and CDR2 as SMNVEV (reference sequence). V gave up 3 bases and J gave up 1 base, with 16 bases separating them. This CDR3 spans 16 amino acids. The chain's CDR3 is CASSFRGPRGSYEQYF. As DNA, the CDR3 is TGTGCCAGCAGTTTCCGCGGGCCACGCGGGTCCTACGAGCAGTACTTC.

The chain links TRBV6-6 to TRBJ1-4; no clear D. The CDR3 has 16 residues. Looked up from germline, CDR1 is MNHNY and CDR2 is SVGAGI (reference sequence). V dropped 0 bases and J dropped 2 bases, with 10 bases sitting between them. CDR3 residues: CASSYSPIHTNEKLFF. For the CDR3, the DNA is TGTGCCAGCAGTTACTCCCCGATTCATACTAATGAAAAACTGTTTTTT.

CDR3 sequence: CASSYSTHYTQYF. In DNA form, the CDR3 reads TGTGCCAGCAGTTACTCGACCCACTATACGCAGTATTTT. The rearrangement links TRBV6-6 to TRBJ2-3; D is undetermined. This CDR3 comprises 13 residues. Germline CDR1 reads MNHNY; CDR2 reads SVGAGI (reference sequence). The V and J ends lost 0 bases and 7 bases respectively, with 8 bases between them.

V and J are TRBV5-1 and TRBJ2-2; no firm D call. CDR1 SGHRS and CDR2 YFSETQ come from the germline V gene. V lost 1 base to trimming and J lost 2 bases, with 6 bases between them. This CDR3 comprises 14 residues. CDR3 nucleotides: TGCGCCAGCAGCTTGACTACAAACACCGGGGAGCTGTTTTTT. It specifies CASSLTTNTGELFF.

The genes are TRBV2 and TRBJ1-3, with unresolved D. The V and J ends lost 3 bases and 0 bases respectively, with 9 bases between them. The CDR3 is made up of 15 amino acids. Germline assignment: CDR1 SNHLY and CDR2 FYNNEI. Written as DNA, the CDR3 is TGTGCCAGCAGTGACCATACCGTCTCTGGAAACACCATATATTTT. This sequence encodes CASSDHTVSGNTIYF.

This chain connects TRBV4-1 to TRBJ2-3; the D gene is possibly TRBD1 (6 bases). Germline loops: CDR1 MGHRA, CDR2 YSYEKL. The CDR3 totals 17 residues. V gave up 0 bases and J gave up 0 bases, with 13 bases separating them. CDR3 in amino acids: CASSQERTALSTDTQYF. CDR3 sequence (DNA): TGCGCCAGCAGCCAAGAGAGGACAGCGCTTAGCACAGATACGCAGTATTTT.

Points on this clone: Different DNA sequences within this sample yield the same CDR3. J is TRBJ2-5 and V is TRBV28; D gene unclear. Trimming removed 3 bases from V and 5 bases from J, with 4 bases in between. The CDR3 extends over 11 amino acids. CDR1 and CDR2 from the germline V gene are MDHEN and SYDVKM. In DNA form, the CDR3 reads TGTGCCAGCAGTTTGTTGGAGACCCAGTACTTC. This sequence encodes CASSLLETQYF.

The V and J genes are TRBV6-6 and TRBJ2-2; D call uncertain. V lost 8 bases and J 5 bases, leaving 6 bases between the germline ends. The CDR3 covers 11 residues. Germline CDR1 is MNHNY and CDR2 is SVGAGI (reference sequence). CDR3 loop: CASQATGELFF. The CDR3 nucleotides are TGTGCCAGCCAAGCAACCGGGGAGCTGTTTTTT.

The chain is built from TRBV28 and TRBJ2-5, with D unclear. The DNA matches TRBJ2-7 better at its end, which makes the J call doubtful. The CDR3 is made up of 14 amino acids. Per the germline V gene, CDR1 is MDHEN and CDR2 is SYDVKM. The CDR3 DNA is TGTGCCAGCAGTCTCTCTCATAGCTCCTACGAGCAGTACTTC. This codes for CASSLSHSSYEQYF.

The DNA of the CDR3 is TGTGCCAGCAGTTTATTACCAGGGGTTCGCAATGAGCAGTTCTTC. Residues: CASSLLPGVRNEQFF. The J gene is TRBJ2-1, the V gene TRBV28; D may be TRBD1 (6 bases). Looked up from germline, CDR1 is MDHEN and CDR2 is SYDVKM. V lost 1 base and J lost 6, with 13 bases in between. The CDR3 has 15 amino acids.

V and J are TRBV28 and TRBJ1-4; 7 bases match TRBD1. Germline V gives CDR1 MDHEN, CDR2 SYDVKM. The CDR3 loop spans 15 amino acids. J was trimmed by 2 bases and V by 7 bases; bases with no gene match: 7. The CDR3 reads CASTLLQGTNEKLFF. In DNA form, the CDR3 reads TGTGCCAGCACCCTACTACAGGGGACTAATGAAAAACTGTTTTTT.

This rearrangement joins TRBV29-1 to TRBJ2-2; maybe TRBD1 (5 bases). The CDR3 covers 15 residues. Germline CDR1 SQVTM, CDR2 ANQGSEA. The ends were cut back, 2 bases at V and 0 bases at J, with 10 bases in the middle. The CDR3 region has the DNA TGCAGCGTTGAAACAGGAAGTACGAACACCGGGGAGCTGTTTTTT. Translating gives CSVETGSTNTGELFF.

The chain recombines TRBV28 with TRBJ1-5; TRBD1 matches at 10 bases. The CDR3 extends over 14 amino acids. Germline V gene data show CDR1 as MDHEN and CDR2 as SYDVKM. Unmatched junction bases numbered 6, after V lost 7 bases and J lost 6 bases. The CDR3 DNA sequence: TGTGCCAGCAACCGACAGGGGGCGAGTCAGCCCCAGCATTTT. Translation: CASNRQGASQPQHF.

This clone was observed once. The V and J genes are TRBV9 and TRBJ2-7; 8 bases match TRBD2. Unmatched junction bases numbered 9, after V lost 5 bases and J lost 2 bases. CDR3 length equals 15 residues. Looked up from germline, CDR1 is SGDLS and CDR2 is YYNGEE. For the CDR3, the DNA is TGTGCCAGCAGTGTAACTAGCGGATCAACCTACGAGCAGTACTTC. It is translated as CASSVTSGSTYEQYF.